Presented here are 27 T cell receptor beta chains from one specimen sequenced in a study of cytomegalovirus exposure and HLA in healthy donors. The PCR contained 60 Vbeta and 13 Jbeta primers. Method: immunoSEQ multiplex PCR; TCRdb's copy keeps in-frame clones and lacks some. The repertoire holds under 85,000 clones, with more than 60% as singletons. The specimen sequenced was PBMCs. These receptors were obtained from a middle-aged man in good health and CMV-seronegative.

V usage is TRBV2 and J usage is TRBJ1-2, with D perhaps matching TRBD1 (6 bases). The CDR3 totals 12 residues. The germline CDR1 and CDR2 sequences are SNHLY and FYNNEI. V was pared by 4 bases and J by 3 bases, with 6 bases between. The DNA of the CDR3 is TGTGCCAGCAGTGCAGGGGACTATGGCTACACCTTC. Translated: CASSAGDYGYTF.

Of note for this clone: Different DNA sequences within this sample yield the same CDR3. The rearrangement joins TRBV5-5 to TRBJ2-5; maybe TRBD1 (6 bases). CDR1 is SGHKS, CDR2 YYEKEE, per germline (reference sequence). V was cut by 4 bases and J by 1 base, with 11 bases left in between. This CDR3 region has 14 residues. DNA for the CDR3: TGTGCCAGCAGCCCAGGGACAATCCAAGAGACCCAGTACTTC. Protein sequence: CASSPGTIQETQYF.

This sequence joins TRBV19 and TRBJ2-7; the match to TRBD2 covers 8 bases. CDR1 is LNHDA, CDR2 SQIVND, per germline (reference sequence). The CDR3 runs 17 residues. The V gene end was trimmed by 5 bases and the J gene end by 2 bases; junction bases not matched to a gene: 14. This chain's CDR3 is CASSPMPTSAFTYEQYF. CDR3 in DNA: TGTGCCAGTAGTCCGATGCCGACTAGCGCGTTCACCTACGAGCAGTACTTC.

V and J are TRBV11-2 and TRBJ2-5, with no clear D. The CDR3 consists of 15 residues. V was trimmed by 1 base and J by 4 bases, leaving 13 bases between them. The germline V gene has CDR1 SGHAT and CDR2 FQNNGV. CDR3 coding DNA: TGTGCCAGCAGCTTAGGGCCCGTGAGGAGAGAGACCCAGTACTTC. Protein product: CASSLGPVRRETQYF.

The rearrangement links TRBV30 to TRBJ2-1, with a weak D call TRBD2 (6 bases). The V gene's germline CDR1 is GTSNPN and CDR2 SVGIG (reference sequence). The CDR3 runs to 17 residues. The ends were cut back, 1 base at V and 0 bases at J, with 16 bases in the middle. This CDR3 is CAWSGPRDGSSYNEQFF. In nucleotides, the CDR3 is TGTGCCTGGAGTGGCCCTCGGGACGGGAGCTCCTACAATGAGCAGTTCTTC.

The chain joins TRBV18 to TRBJ1-3, with D possibly being TRBD1 (6 bases). Germline CDR1 and CDR2: KGHSH and LQKENI. This CDR3 has 17 residues. Trimming stripped 3 bases from V and 0 bases from J, with 15 bases between. The CDR3 region is CASSPGQGRPSGNTIYF. As DNA, the CDR3 is TGTGCCAGCTCACCGGGGCAGGGGCGCCCCTCTGGAAACACCATATATTTT. Looking up the rest from reference TRBV18 and TRBJ1-3 gives the full variable domain: NAGVMQNPRHLVRRRGQEARLRCSPMKGHSHVYWYRQLPEEGLKFMVYLQKENIIDESGMPKERFSAEFPKEGPSILRIQQVVRGDSAAYFCASSPGQGRPSGNTIYFGEGSWLTVV.

This rearrangement joins TRBV2 to TRBJ1-5; no firm D call. CDR1 is SNHLY, CDR2 FYNNEI, per germline. The CDR3 spans 12 residues. The V end lost 3 bases, the J end lost 7 bases, and 7 bases lay between the germline ends. For the CDR3, the DNA is TGTGCCAGCAGTGAGAGCGGGCAGCCCCAGCATTTT. Its translation: CASSESGQPQHF.

The chain couples TRBV5-1 to TRBJ2-7; 8 bases are a match to TRBD2. CDR1 and CDR2 (germline): SGHRS, YFSETQ. V lost 1 base, J lost 5 bases, and 11 bases stayed unmatched. This CDR3 has 16 amino acids. Here the CDR3 reads CASSLIRTGGPHEQYF. The CDR3 coding sequence is TGCGCCAGCAGCTTGATTCGTACGGGAGGGCCCCACGAGCAGTACTTC.

This chain joins TRBV5-4 and TRBJ2-5; D gene uncertain. Germline assignment: CDR1 SGHNT and CDR2 YYREEE (reference sequence). The CDR3 consists of 14 residues. V was pared by 0 bases and J by 5 bases, with 11 bases between. CDR3 nucleotides: TGTGCCAGCAGCTTGGACGGTGTTTGGGAGACCCAGTACTTC. Protein: CASSLDGVWETQYF.

The chain carries TRBV19 and TRBJ2-5, with 8 bases aligning to TRBD1. The CDR3 is 14 amino acids. Germline values: CDR1 LNHDA, CDR2 SQIVND (reference sequence). V trimming: 2 bases; J trimming: 4 bases; junction bases outside the gene matches: 3. CDR3 nucleotides: TGTGCCAGTAGTATACGGACAGGGTCAGAGACCCAGTACTTC. Translation gives CASSIRTGSETQYF.

J is TRBJ1-4 and V is TRBV5-1; D ambiguous. From germline, CDR1 is SGHRS and CDR2 YFSETQ. The CDR3 spans 14 residues. V gave up 1 base and J gave up 8 bases, with 12 bases separating them. The CDR3 DNA is TGCGCCAGCAGCTTGTTAACAGAAGACGAAAAACTGTTTTTT. This codes for CASSLLTEDEKLFF.

This clone showed up just a few times. V usage is TRBV7-3 and J usage is TRBJ2-1, with D unclear. V lost 2 bases and J lost 7, with 6 bases in between. CDR1 and CDR2 from the germline V gene are SGHTA and FQGTGA. This CDR3 has 12 amino acids. The CDR3 coding sequence is TGTGCCAGCAGCTTACAAGCGAATGAGCAGTTCTTC. Translating it yields CASSLQANEQFF.

CDR3 nucleotides: TGTGCCAGCAGTCCTGGCAGGGGGCTTGTATACGAGCAGTACTTC. This sequence encodes CASSPGRGLVYEQYF. This sequence joins TRBV7-2 and TRBJ2-7, with TRBD1 matching 8 bases. The CDR3 length is 15 residues. The V segment lost 6 bases and the J segment 4 bases; nucleotides outside the gene matches: 11. Germline V gives CDR1 SGHTA, CDR2 FQGNSA.

The sample holds a few counts of this clone. The gene calls are TRBV28 and TRBJ1-2; D remains ambiguous. The V gene's germline CDR1 is MDHEN and CDR2 SYDVKM. This CDR3 has 11 amino acids. Deletions cut 6 bases from V and 8 bases from J, with 10 bases between. The CDR3 region has the DNA TGTGCCAGCAGCCCAAGGAGAGGCTACACCTTC. It translates to CASSPRRGYTF.

The chain carries TRBV7-9 and TRBJ2-1, with D possibly TRBD1 on 6 matching bases. Germline CDR1 SEHNR, CDR2 FQNEAQ (reference sequence). CDR3 length equals 18 residues. Between the trimmed V and J ends, which lost 1 base and 5 bases, there was a span of 21 bases. The CDR3 is CASSLEWARTGTHNEQFF. CDR3 coding DNA: TGTGCCAGCAGCTTAGAATGGGCTAGAACGGGGACACACAATGAGCAGTTCTTC.

The genes are TRBV10-1 and TRBJ2-7; TRBD1 matches at 7 bases. From germline, CDR1 is WNHNN and CDR2 SYGVQD (reference sequence). The CDR3 is 14 residues long. V lost 11 bases to trimming and J lost 3 bases; unmatched junction nucleotides: 13. DNA of the CDR3: TGCGCCCGCCAGCCAAGGGACAGATGCTACGAGCAGTACTTC. Protein sequence: CARQPRDRCYEQYF.

DNA for the CDR3: TGTGCCAGCACCAAAGGGAGACACACTGAAGCTTTCTTT. It codes for CASTKGRHTEAFF. The chain is built from TRBV6-5 and TRBJ1-1; no definite D call. V was shortened by 7 bases and J by 3 bases, with 12 bases between the two germline ends. CDR1 and CDR2 from the germline V gene are MNHEY and SVGAGI. The CDR3 has 13 amino acids.

This clone was observed a handful of times. The chain combines TRBV11-2 with TRBJ2-7, with TRBD2 matching over 9 bases. Germline CDR1 reads SGHAT; CDR2 reads FQNNGV. This CDR3 has 14 residues. Trimming removed 3 bases from V and 3 bases from J; junction bases left unmatched: 3. The CDR3 here is CASSLASGIYEQYF. The DNA of the CDR3 is TGTGCCAGCAGCTTGGCTAGCGGGATCTACGAGCAGTACTTC.

V and J are TRBV5-1 and TRBJ2-2; 14 bases map to TRBD2. Losses at the gene ends were 4 bases for V and 4 bases for J; bases not matched to a gene: 6. Germline values: CDR1 SGHRS, CDR2 YFSETQ. CDR3 length equals 17 residues. CDR3 sequence (DNA): TGCGCCAGCAGCCCCAGACTAGCGGGAGGGACCACCGGGGAGCTGTTTTTT. This sequence encodes CASSPRLAGGTTGELFF. Looking up the rest from reference TRBV5-1 and TRBJ2-2 gives the full variable domain: KAGVTQTPRYLIKTRGQQVTLSCSPISGHRSVSWYQQTPGQGLQFLFEYFSETQRNKGNFPGRFSGRQFSNSRSEMNVSTLELGDSALYLCASSPRLAGGTTGELFFGEGSRLTVL.

The V call is TRBV27, the J call TRBJ2-1; D may be TRBD2 (5 bases). The CDR3 is 15 residues long. Trimming pared 5 bases from V and 4 bases from J, leaving 15 bases between. CDR1 MNHEY and CDR2 SMNVEV come from the germline V gene (reference sequence). The CDR3 loop reads CASSLLVRGYNEQFF. DNA of the CDR3: TGTGCCAGCAGTCTACTAGTAAGAGGATACAATGAGCAGTTCTTC.

The rearrangement joins TRBV4-1 to TRBJ1-1, with TRBD1 matching 7 bases. CDR1 is MGHRA, CDR2 YSYEKL, per germline. CDR3 size: 15 residues. Trimming took 1 base from V and 1 from J; bases not matched to a gene: 3. CDR3 DNA: TGCGCCAGCAGCCAAGGACAGGGAAGGAACACTGAAGCTTTCTTT. It yields the protein CASSQGQGRNTEAFF.

The V gene is TRBV27, the J gene TRBJ1-5, with D possibly being TRBD1 (5 bases). CDR1 and CDR2 from the germline V gene are MNHEY and SMNVEV (reference sequence). The CDR3 is 16 residues long. The V and J ends lost 4 bases and 7 bases respectively, with 20 bases between them. This CDR3 reads CASSSQKDTGGQPQHF. DNA of the CDR3: TGTGCCAGCAGTTCGCAAAAGGACACTGGCGGACAGCCCCAGCATTTT.

This clone occurred a few times. The chain is built from TRBV23-1 and TRBJ1-1; D remains unclear. TRBV23-1 is flagged as an ORF with uncertain function. Trimming left V 9 bases short and J 3 bases short, with 5 bases between. This CDR3 region has 10 residues. The CDR3 loop is CARRYTEAFF. CDR3 in DNA: TGCGCCAGGAGATACACTGAAGCTTTCTTT.

The gene calls are TRBV12-5 and TRBJ2-7; TRBD1 matches 10 bases. There are 15 residues in the CDR3. V shed 5 bases and J 3 bases; nucleotides not matched to a gene: 7. Germline CDR1 and CDR2: LGHNT and FRNRAP. The CDR3 region is CASGTGQGESYEQYF. DNA for the CDR3: TGTGCTAGTGGTACCGGACAGGGGGAAAGCTACGAGCAGTACTTC.

V is TRBV6-5 and J is TRBJ1-1, with D tentatively TRBD1 (5 bases). The V gene's germline CDR1 is MNHEY and CDR2 SVGAGI. This CDR3 region has 15 residues. Trimming stripped 0 bases from V and 2 bases from J, with 10 bases between. The CDR3 is CASSYSGGRNTEAFF. The CDR3 coding sequence is TGTGCCAGCAGTTACTCGGGGGGACGCAACACTGAAGCTTTCTTT.

This clone came up a few times. The V gene is TRBV27, the J gene TRBJ2-7; 10 bases agree with TRBD2. This CDR3 spans 14 amino acids. Trimming removed 5 bases from V and 6 bases from J; junction bases left unmatched: 7. CDR1 and CDR2 (germline): MNHEY, SMNVEV (reference sequence). CDR3 DNA sequence: TGTGCCAGCAGTGTAAAGCGGGAGGGCCGCGAGCAGTACTTC. Translation: CASSVKREGREQYF.

A single count supports this clone. The J gene is TRBJ2-7, the V gene TRBV28; perhaps TRBD1 as D (5 bases). Between the trimmed V and J ends, which lost 6 bases and 1 base, there was a span of 16 bases. The V gene's germline CDR1 is MDHEN and CDR2 SYDVKM. This CDR3 contains 15 residues. The CDR3 region is CASRPTPRVSYEQYF. CDR3 in DNA: TGTGCCAGCAGGCCGACTCCCAGGGTGTCCTACGAGCAGTACTTC.